One and the same sample provided the 22 T cell receptor beta chains below, sequenced in a study of blood T cell repertoires in COVID-19. The data were produced by immunoSEQ multiplex PCR, yet TCRdb's version contains in-frame clones alone and is incomplete. The table shows some 120,000 clones, with about 89% occurring only once. The sample comprised peripheral blood. These receptor sequences come from a man aged 35 to 55 with acute or convalescent COVID-19.

This clone was seen more than once but under ten times. The chain joins TRBV6-6 to TRBJ1-2; TRBD1 matches at 7 bases. The germline CDR1 and CDR2 sequences are MNHNY and SVGAGI (reference sequence). The CDR3 is made up of 14 amino acids. V dropped 6 bases and J dropped 0; count of bases not matched to a gene: 4. The CDR3 spells CASSRDSPNYGYTF. The CDR3 region has the DNA TGTGCCAGCAGCCGGGACAGTCCTAACTATGGCTACACCTTC.

The chain recombines TRBV11-1 with TRBJ1-2; no clear D gene. V gave up 5 bases and J gave up 6 bases, with 10 bases separating them. Germline V lookup: CDR1 SGHAT, CDR2 FQDESV (reference sequence). The CDR3 has 12 residues. In nucleotides, the CDR3 is TGTGCCAGCAGCGAGACCGGGGATGGCTACACCTTC. This sequence encodes CASSETGDGYTF.

This clone was seen a handful of times. The V gene is TRBV18, the J gene TRBJ2-1; weak D call: TRBD1 (5 bases). This CDR3 is built from 14 residues. In germline, CDR1 is KGHSH, CDR2 LQKENI. Trimming stripped 3 bases from V and 5 bases from J, with 11 bases between. The CDR3 sequence is CASSPADTNNEQFF. DNA of the CDR3: TGTGCCAGCTCACCGGCGGACACCAACAATGAGCAGTTCTTC.

The V call is TRBV25-1, the J call TRBJ1-3; no reliable D call. The CDR3 is 16 residues long. The germline V gene encodes CDR1 MGHDK and CDR2 SYGVNS. V lost 5 bases and J lost 4, with 18 bases in between. CDR3 nucleotide sequence: TGTGCCAGCAGTCCTGGCCTGTATGAACCCGGAAACACCATATATTTT. Residues: CASSPGLYEPGNTIYF.

This sequence joins TRBV7-8 and TRBJ2-2; D remains ambiguous. Germline-derived CDR1 and CDR2 are SGHVS and FQNEAQ. Trimming removed 2 bases from V and 5 bases from J, with 6 bases in between. This CDR3 spans 13 amino acids. This CDR3 is CASSLTDTGELFF. The CDR3 bases are TGTGCCAGCAGCTTAACTGATACCGGGGAGCTGTTTTTT.

V gene TRBV18 combines with J gene TRBJ1-3; 7 nucleotides match TRBD1. V shed 4 bases and J 4 bases; nucleotides not matched to a gene: 7. The germline CDR1 and CDR2 sequences are KGHSH and LQKENI. The CDR3 is 15 amino acids. CDR3 region: CASSRPQGQGNTIYF. Here the CDR3 DNA reads TGTGCCAGCTCACGCCCACAGGGGCAGGGAAACACCATATATTTT.

The chain has TRBV6-1 and TRBJ1-1; the D gene is possibly TRBD1 (5 bases). Germline CDR1 and CDR2: MNHNS and SASEGT. This CDR3 has 14 amino acids. The V end lost 2 bases, the J end lost 1 base, and 8 bases lay between the germline ends. The CDR3 protein is CASSEFGANTEAFF. The CDR3 DNA reads TGTGCCAGCAGTGAATTTGGGGCGAACACTGAAGCTTTCTTT.

The chain combines TRBV7-9 with TRBJ2-7; 8 nucleotides agree with TRBD1. Losses at the gene ends were 2 bases for V and 2 bases for J; bases not matched to a gene: 11. This CDR3 region has 17 residues. Germline V gives CDR1 SEHNR, CDR2 FQNEAQ (reference sequence). CDR3 sequence (DNA): TGTGCCAGCAGCTTAACCAGGATTGGACAGGGCGCCTACGAGCAGTACTTC. Amino acid sequence: CASSLTRIGQGAYEQYF. Complete variable domain (other parts from reference TRBV7-9 and TRBJ2-7): DTGVSQNPRHKITKRGQNVTFRCDPISEHNRLYWYRQTLGQGPEFLTYFQNEAQLEKSRLLSDRFSAERPKGSFSTLEIQRTEQGDSAMYLCASSLTRIGQGAYEQYFGPGTRLTVT.

The DNA of the CDR3 is TGTGCCACCAGCAGAGATCTGGGTCGGACAGAGCAGTTCTTC. It translates to CATSRDLGRTEQFF. V usage is TRBV15 and J usage is TRBJ2-1, with D possibly TRBD1 on 5 matching bases. The CDR3 has 14 amino acids. Germline loops: CDR1 LNHNV, CDR2 YYDKDF (reference sequence). Trimming left V 0 bases short and J 10 bases short, with 13 bases between.

Written as DNA, the CDR3 is TGTGCCAGCAGCTTATCCCTGATAGCGGGGAGAAGCACAGATACGCAGTATTTT. As protein: CASSLSLIAGRSTDTQYF. The chain employs TRBV7-9 and TRBJ2-3; 8 bases align to TRBD2. Looked up from germline, CDR1 is SEHNR and CDR2 is FQNEAQ (reference sequence). J was trimmed by 0 bases and V by 2 bases; bases with no gene match: 10. The CDR3 has 18 amino acids.

There are a few counts of this clone. V is TRBV7-3 and J is TRBJ1-6; 8 nucleotides match TRBD1. After removal of 2 bases from V and 0 bases from J, the junction contained 6 bases not matched to a gene. Germline CDR1 SGHTA, CDR2 FQGTGA. The length of the CDR3 is 18 residues. DNA for the CDR3: TGTGCCAGCAGCTTATGGGGACAGGAAAGCTCCTATAATTCACCCCTCCACTTT. It translates to CASSLWGQESSYNSPLHF.

The chain carries TRBV12-3 or TRBV12-4 and TRBJ2-5; D unresolved. This CDR3 spans 13 amino acids. V dropped 2 bases and J dropped 3 bases, with 7 bases sitting between them. The CDR3 DNA follows: TGTGCCAGCAGTTTATCTCCGGAAGAGACCCAGTACTTC. Translated: CASSLSPEETQYF.

The rearrangement joins TRBV5-8 to TRBJ2-1; 14 bases are shared with TRBD2. CDR3 length: 16 amino acids. Looked up from germline, CDR1 is SGHTS and CDR2 is YDEGEE. J gave up 9 bases and V 2 bases, and 7 bases lay outside the gene matches. As DNA, the CDR3 is TGTGCCAGCAGCTTCTCCGGGACTAGCGGGAGCGGTGAGCAGTTCTTC. Translation: CASSFSGTSGSGEQFF. Using reference TRBV5-8 and TRBJ2-1 for the parts outside the CDR3, the full variable domain is EAGVTQSPTHLIKTRGQQATLRCSPISGHTSVYWYQQALGLGLQFLLWYDEGEERNRGNFPPRFSGRQFPNYSSELNVNALELEDSALYLCASSFSGTSGSGEQFFGPGTRLTVL.

The rearrangement links TRBV6-2 or TRBV6-3 to TRBJ2-1; TRBD2 might be the D (5 bases). The CDR3 contains 14 residues. CDR1 and CDR2 (germline): MNHEY, SVGEGT. V shed 5 bases and J shed 9 bases, with 17 bases lying between them. CDR3 loop: CASSPGVTAVEQFF. DNA of the CDR3: TGTGCCAGCAGTCCCGGGGTAACTGCGGTTGAGCAGTTCTTC.

The genes are TRBV30 and TRBJ1-2; the match to TRBD1 covers 10 bases. V trimming: 0 bases; J trimming: 6 bases; junction bases outside the gene matches: 4. The germline gives CDR1 GTSNPN, CDR2 SVGIG (reference sequence). The CDR3 is 14 amino acids. CDR3 DNA: TGTGCCTGGAGTGTACGACAGGGGGCGGATGGCTACACCTTC. It is translated as CAWSVRQGADGYTF.

The rearrangement joins TRBV19 to TRBJ1-3, with 7 bases matching TRBD1. This CDR3 comprises 15 residues. The ends lost 3 bases at V and 0 bases at J; junction bases unmatched: 2. Germline CDR1 LNHDA, CDR2 SQIVND (reference sequence). CDR3 in DNA: TGTGCCAGTAGTATGGGGACAGTCTCTGGAAACACCATATATTTT. Protein: CASSMGTVSGNTIYF.

J is TRBJ1-1 and V is TRBV5-6, with TRBD1 matching 8 bases. There are 13 residues in the CDR3. Germline loops: CDR1 SGHDT, CDR2 YYEEEE. Trimming removed 5 bases from V and 5 bases from J; junction bases left unmatched: 5. The CDR3 DNA is TGTGCCAGCAGTTCAGGGGGCACGACTGAAGCTTTCTTT. This gives the protein CASSSGGTTEAFF.

The chain employs TRBV19 and TRBJ1-1; tentatively, D is TRBD1 (6 bases). The germline gives CDR1 LNHDA, CDR2 SQIVND (reference sequence). Trimming removed 7 bases at V and 4 bases at J, with 13 bases between. The CDR3 is made up of 13 amino acids. CDR3 sequence reads: CASNEGDGTEAFF. CDR3 nucleotide sequence: TGTGCCAGTAACGAGGGGGATGGCACTGAAGCTTTCTTT.

The chain joins TRBV7-9 to TRBJ1-3, with TRBD1 matching over 8 bases. After removal of 2 bases from V and 3 bases from J, the junction contained 3 bases not matched to a gene. Germline V gene data show CDR1 as SEHNR and CDR2 as FQNEAQ (reference sequence). CDR3 length equals 15 residues. CDR3 nucleotides: TGTGCCAGCAGCTTAATTACAGGGGGTGGAAACACCATATATTTT. It yields the protein CASSLITGGGNTIYF.

The V gene is TRBV18, the J gene TRBJ1-1; a possible D gene is TRBD1 (5 bases). Trimming took 1 base from V and 0 from J, leaving 18 bases between them. The germline V gene has CDR1 KGHSH and CDR2 LQKENI. CDR3 size: 18 residues. The CDR3 sequence is CASSPLGGGTLMNTEAFF. For the CDR3, the DNA is TGTGCCAGCTCACCACTTGGGGGGGGGACCCTCATGAACACTGAAGCTTTCTTT.

The chain joins TRBV27 to TRBJ1-5; D ambiguous. V was cut by 5 bases and J by 6 bases, with 11 bases left in between. The CDR3 has 13 residues. Germline V gene data show CDR1 as MNHEY and CDR2 as SMNVEV (reference sequence). CDR3 sequence reads: CASSTRGFQPQHF. The CDR3 DNA follows: TGTGCCAGCAGTACTCGAGGTTTTCAGCCCCAGCATTTT.

The chain couples TRBV2 to TRBJ2-5; D uncertain. With 4 bases removed from V and 5 bases from J, the gap between germline ends came to 11 bases. The CDR3 totals 13 residues. Germline assignment: CDR1 SNHLY and CDR2 FYNNEI. The CDR3 DNA follows: TGTGCCAGCAGTGTTAGTCTGAGGGAGACCCAGTACTTC. It yields the protein CASSVSLRETQYF.